This note documents a single T cell receptor beta chain sequence. The data belong to a study of siplizumab effects on memory and regulatory T cells. Clones were sequenced by immunoSEQ multiplex PCR, and TCRdb holds only the in-frame ones, with some missing. The sample contains 99,000 or so clones, about 92% of which appear only once. V shed 2 bases and J shed 5 bases, with 15 bases lying between them. CDR1 SQVTM and CDR2 ANQGSEA come from the germline V gene. This CDR3 has 15 amino acids. The sequencing sample was made of CD4+ T cells sorted from blood. This clonotype was sampled from a human donor in good health. This chain connects TRBV29-1 to TRBJ2-2; a possible D gene is TRBD1 (6 bases). CDR3 nucleotides: TGCAGCGTTGAAAGAGCAGGGGTGGGGACCGGGGAGCTGTTTTTT. Its translation: CSVERAGVGTGELFF.